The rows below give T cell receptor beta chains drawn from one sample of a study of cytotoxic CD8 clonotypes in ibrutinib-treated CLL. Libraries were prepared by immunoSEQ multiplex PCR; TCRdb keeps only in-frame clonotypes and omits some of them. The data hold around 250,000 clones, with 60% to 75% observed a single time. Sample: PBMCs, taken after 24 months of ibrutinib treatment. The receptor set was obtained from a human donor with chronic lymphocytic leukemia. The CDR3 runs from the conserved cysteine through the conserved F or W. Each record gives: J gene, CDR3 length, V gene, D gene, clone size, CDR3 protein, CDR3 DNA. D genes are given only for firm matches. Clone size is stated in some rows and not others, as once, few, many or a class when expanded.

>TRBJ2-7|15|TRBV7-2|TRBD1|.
CASSSSGTGRYEQYF
TGTGCCAGCAGCTCATCCGGGACAGGACGATACGAGCAGTACTTC
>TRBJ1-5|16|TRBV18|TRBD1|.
CASSPSGTGNDQPQHF
TGTGCCAGCTCACCATCGGGGACAGGCAATGATCAGCCCCAGCATTTT
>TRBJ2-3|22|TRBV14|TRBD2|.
CASSQELPPQGKRENDTDTQYF
TGTGCCAGCAGCCAAGAATTGCCCCCGCAGGGAAAGCGGGAGAACGACACAGATACGCAGTATTTT
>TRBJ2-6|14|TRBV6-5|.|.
CASSYSSGANVLTF
TGTGCCAGCAGTTACTCGTCTGGGGCCAACGTCCTGACTTTC
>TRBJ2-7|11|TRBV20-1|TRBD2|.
CTAPIGGEQYF
TGCACCGCACCTATCGGGGGGGAGCAGTACTTC
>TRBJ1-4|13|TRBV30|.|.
CAGAGGGNEKLFF
TGTGCCGGGGCCGGGGGGGGTAATGAAAAACTGTTTTTT
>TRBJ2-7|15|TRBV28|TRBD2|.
CASSSGLAGSYEQYF
TGTGCCAGCAGTTCGGGACTAGCGGGCTCCTACGAGCAGTACTTC
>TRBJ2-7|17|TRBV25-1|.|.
CASRVGALGDGPYEQYF
TGTGCCAGCAGAGTCGGGGCCCTGGGAGATGGGCCCTACGAGCAGTACTTC
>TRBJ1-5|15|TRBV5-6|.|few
CASSLAGTPSQPQHF
TGTGCCAGCAGCTTGGCTGGTACACCCAGTCAGCCCCAGCATTTT
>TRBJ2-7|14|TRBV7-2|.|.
CASSPLSFSTEQYF
TGTGCCAGCAGCCCCTTGAGTTTCTCTACCGAGCAGTACTTC
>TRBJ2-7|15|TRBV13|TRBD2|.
CASSRTSGSSYEQYF
TGTGCCAGCAGCCGGACTAGCGGGAGCTCCTACGAGCAGTACTTC
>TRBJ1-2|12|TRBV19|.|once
CASSIDSNRCTF
TGTGCCAGTAGTATAGACAGCAATCGCTGCACCTTC
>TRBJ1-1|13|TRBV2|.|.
CASSEGVGQEAFF
TGTGCCAGCAGTGAAGGGGTCGGCCAAGAGGCTTTCTTT
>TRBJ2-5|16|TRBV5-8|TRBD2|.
CASSFGLDQAGETQYF
TGTGCCAGCAGCTTTGGCCTCGATCAAGCGGGGGAGACCCAGTACTTC
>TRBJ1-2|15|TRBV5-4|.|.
CASSSLTAEEYGYTF
TGTGCCAGCAGCTCCCTGACAGCGGAAGAGTATGGCTACACCTTC
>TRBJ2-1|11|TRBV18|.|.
CASSLYNEQFF
TGTGCCAGCTCGCTCTACAATGAGCAGTTCTTC
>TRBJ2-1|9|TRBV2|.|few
CASNNEQFF
TGTGCCAGCAACAATGAGCAGTTCTTC
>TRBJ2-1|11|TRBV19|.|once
CASSGNNEQFF
TGTGCCAGTAGCGGGAACAATGAGCAGTTCTTC
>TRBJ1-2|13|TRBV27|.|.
CASRGTLPTSHTF
TGTGCCAGCAGAGGGACGCTACCTACGTCCCACACCTTC
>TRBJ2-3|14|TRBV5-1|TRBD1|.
CASSWDRVTDTQYF
TGCGCCAGCAGCTGGGACAGGGTGACAGATACGCAGTATTTT
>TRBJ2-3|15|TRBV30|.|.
CAWSTDSFSTDTQYF
TGTGCCTGGAGTACGGACAGCTTTAGCACAGATACGCAGTATTTT
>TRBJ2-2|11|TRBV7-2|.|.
CASTRTGELFF
TGTGCCAGCACTCGCACCGGGGAGCTGTTTTTT
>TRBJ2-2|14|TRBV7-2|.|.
CASSNLQGTGELFF
TGTGCCAGCAGCAACCTCCAGGGCACCGGGGAGCTGTTTTTT
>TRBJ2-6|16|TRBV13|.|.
CASSLSGSGGANVLTF
TGTGCCAGCAGCTTATCAGGGTCCGGCGGGGCCAACGTCCTGACTTTC
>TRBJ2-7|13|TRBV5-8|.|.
CASSLVASYEQYF
TGTGCCAGCAGCTTGGTGGCTTCCTACGAGCAGTACTTC
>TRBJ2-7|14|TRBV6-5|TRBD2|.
CASSTSGLSYEQYF
TGTGCCAGCAGTACTAGCGGTCTCTCCTACGAGCAGTACTTC
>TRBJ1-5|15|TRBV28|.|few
CASSLSQIWNQPQHF
TGTGCCAGCAGTTTATCCCAAATCTGGAATCAGCCCCAGCATTTT
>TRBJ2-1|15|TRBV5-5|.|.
CASSLAPHVYNEQFF
TGTGCCAGCAGCTTGGCACCCCACGTTTACAATGAGCAGTTCTTC
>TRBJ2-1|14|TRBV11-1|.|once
CASSSTEHNNEQFF
TGTGCCAGCAGCTCAACAGAGCACAACAATGAGCAGTTCTTC
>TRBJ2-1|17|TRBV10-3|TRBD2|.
CAISLSGRDSTNNEQFF
TGTGCCATCAGTCTCTCTGGGAGGGACTCGACTAACAATGAGCAGTTCTTC
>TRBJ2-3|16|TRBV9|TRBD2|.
CASSVETSGRTDTQYF
TGTGCCAGCAGCGTAGAAACTAGCGGGAGAACAGATACGCAGTATTTT
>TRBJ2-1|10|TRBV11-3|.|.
CASSSYEQFF
TGTGCCAGCAGCTCCTATGAGCAGTTCTTC
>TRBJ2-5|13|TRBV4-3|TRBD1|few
CASSQGDRETQYF
TGCGCCAGCAGCCAGGGGGACAGAGAGACCCAGTACTTC
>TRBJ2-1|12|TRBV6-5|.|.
CASSYSAGIEFF
TGTGCCAGCAGTTACTCGGCAGGGATCGAGTTCTTC
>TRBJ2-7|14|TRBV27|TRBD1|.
CASSLRTGAYEQYF
TGTGCCAGCAGTTTAAGGACAGGAGCCTACGAGCAGTACTTC
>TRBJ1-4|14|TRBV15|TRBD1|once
CATGLQGADEKLFF
TGTGCCACCGGACTACAGGGGGCTGATGAAAAACTGTTTTTT
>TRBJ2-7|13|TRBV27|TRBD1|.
CASSLWTGYEQYF
TGTGCCAGCAGTTTATGGACAGGCTACGAGCAGTACTTC
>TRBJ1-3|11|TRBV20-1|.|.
CSASPGNTIYF
TGCAGTGCTAGTCCCGGAAACACCATATATTTT
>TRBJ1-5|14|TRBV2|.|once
CASSQGSTHQPQHF
TGTGCCAGCAGTCAGGGTAGTACCCATCAGCCCCAGCATTTT
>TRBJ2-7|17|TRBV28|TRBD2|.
CASSSGLAGVGPYEQYF
TGTGCCAGCAGTTCCGGACTAGCGGGAGTGGGGCCCTACGAGCAGTACTTC
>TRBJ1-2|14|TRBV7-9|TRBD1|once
CASSSTSAGGGYTF
TGTGCCAGCAGCTCGACCTCGGCAGGGGGAGGCTACACCTTC
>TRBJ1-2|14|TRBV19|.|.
CASSIPGGSYGYTF
TGTGCCAGTAGTATACCGGGGGGGAGCTATGGCTACACCTTC
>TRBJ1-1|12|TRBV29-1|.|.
CSVWDRNTEAFF
TGCAGCGTTTGGGACCGGAACACTGAAGCTTTCTTT
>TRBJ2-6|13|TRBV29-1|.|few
CSVEGNGANVLTF
TGCAGCGTTGAAGGGAATGGGGCCAACGTCCTGACTTTC
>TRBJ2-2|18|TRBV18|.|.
CASSPLRGAGGRTGELFF
TGTGCCAGCTCACCCCTCCGGGGGGCAGGAGGACGGACCGGGGAGCTGTTTTTT